The 15 T cell receptor beta chains in this list originate from one sample, sequenced in a study of response to subunit inactivated influenza vaccine. TCRdb itself ran the RT-PCR reads through MiXCR, one entry per CDR3 protein. The data hold around 480,000 distinct CDR3 sequences, with about 10% observed a single time. Specimen: PBMCs from blood, collected roughly 6 weeks after vaccination. Receptors were obtained from a man aged 45-65 years who received an inactivated influenza vaccine.

This clonotype appeared a few times. This chain joins TRBV7-9 and TRBJ2-7; maybe TRBD1 (5 bases). This CDR3 comprises 13 residues. Germline assignment: CDR1 SEHNR and CDR2 FQNEAQ (reference sequence). V lost 3 bases, J lost 1 base, and 7 bases lay in between. Here the CDR3 DNA reads TGTGCCAGCAGCTTCAGGGAATCCTACGAGCAGTACTTC. Its protein product is CASSFRESYEQYF.

This chain connects TRBV20-1 to TRBJ1-1; 7 bases are shared with TRBD1. This CDR3 is 14 amino acids long. The V gene's germline CDR1 is DFQATT and CDR2 SNEGSKA (reference sequence). V lost 3 bases to trimming and J lost 4 bases; unmatched junction nucleotides: 8. For the CDR3, the DNA is TGCAGTGCTAGTGGGGGGGGACAGACCACTGAAGCTTTCTTT. Translation gives CSASGGGQTTEAFF.

The V call is TRBV20-1, the J call TRBJ1-2; D is possibly TRBD1 (6 bases). The germline V and J ends were trimmed by 4 bases and 1 base, with 16 bases remaining between them. Germline CDR1 and CDR2: DFQATT and SNEGSKA (reference sequence). CDR3 size: 15 residues. CDR3: CSAMGGALGNYGYTF. Here the CDR3 DNA reads TGCAGTGCTATGGGGGGGGCGCTGGGTAACTATGGCTACACCTTC.

There are many counts of this clonotype. The CDR3 loop is CATSDSRQLTDTQYF. The CDR3 DNA follows: TGTGCCACCAGTGATTCACGACAGCTCACAGATACGCAGTATTTT. The gene calls are TRBV24-1 and TRBJ2-3; possibly TRBD1 for D (5 bases). Trimming shortened V by 2 bases and J by 2 bases, and 10 bases separated the two germline ends. The germline V gene encodes CDR1 KGHDR and CDR2 SFDVKD. The CDR3 consists of 15 residues.

The table lists this clonotype with a few counts. The chain joins TRBV6-2 or TRBV6-3 to TRBJ2-5; possible D gene TRBD2, 6 bases. The germline gives CDR1 MNHEY, CDR2 SVGEGT. Trimming cost V 5 bases and J 0 bases, with 16 bases left between them. The CDR3 is 16 residues long. The CDR3 DNA is TGTGCCAGCAGTCCGCAAGCGGCGGGGAACCAAGAGACCCAGTACTTC. Translation gives CASSPQAAGNQETQYF.

The chain uses TRBV28 and TRBJ1-4, with 10 bases identical to TRBD1. Germline lookup yields CDR1 MDHEN and CDR2 SYDVKM. J gave up 8 bases and V 2 bases, and 5 bases lay outside the gene matches. CDR3 length: 15 residues. The CDR3 nucleotides read TGTGCCAGCAGTTTACCGGGGACAGGGGACGAAAAACTGTTTTTT. Translating gives CASSLPGTGDEKLFF. The entire variable domain, with the rest obtained from reference TRBV28 and TRBJ1-4, is as follows: DVKVTQSSRYLVKRTGEKVFLECVQDMDHENMFWYRQDPGLGLRLIYFSYDVKMKEKGDIPEGYSVSREKKERFSLILESASTNQTSMYLCASSLPGTGDEKLFFGSGTQLSVL.

The chain has TRBV3-1 and TRBJ1-1; D possibly corresponds to TRBD1 (6 bases). The CDR3 is 14 residues long. V lost 0 bases and J 6 bases, leaving 11 bases between the germline ends. CDR1 and CDR2 from the germline V gene are LGHDT and YNNKEL (reference sequence). CDR3 sequence (DNA): TGTGCCAGCAGCCAAGAAGGGGGGAGCCCTGAAGCTTTCTTT. Protein sequence: CASSQEGGSPEAFF.

This rearrangement joins TRBV7-9 to TRBJ2-7; D is ambiguous. The CDR3 is 13 amino acids. V was clipped by 5 bases and J by 7 bases, with 15 bases between them. CDR1 is SEHNR and CDR2 is FQNEAQ in the germline V gene (reference sequence). CDR3: CASSPRAYGEQYF. CDR3 bases: TGTGCCAGCAGCCCCCGGGCTTACGGGGAGCAGTACTTC.

This clonotype was detected ten times or more. J is TRBJ1-2 and V is TRBV6-2 or TRBV6-3; D is uncertain. The CDR3 is made up of 12 amino acids. V was shortened by 6 bases and J by 8 bases, with 13 bases between the two germline ends. From germline, CDR1 is MNHEY and CDR2 SVGEGT. In nucleotides, the CDR3 is TGTGCCAGCAGCCTCGACCGAATAGGCTACACCTTC. Translation gives CASSLDRIGYTF.

This clonotype was seen at least ten times. The chain carries TRBV27 and TRBJ2-2; no firm D call. This CDR3 contains 17 residues. V was shortened by 0 bases and J by 1 base, with 12 bases between the two germline ends. CDR1 and CDR2 (germline): MNHEY, SMNVEV (reference sequence). This CDR3 is CASSLSYTVKNTGELFF. The DNA for the CDR3 is TGTGCCAGCAGTTTATCATATACAGTCAAGAACACCGGGGAGCTGTTTTTT.

This clonotype was recorded at least ten times. The V call is TRBV10-2, the J call TRBJ2-2, with D perhaps being TRBD1 or TRBD2 (5 bases each). This CDR3 comprises 14 residues. Germline V gene lookup returns CDR1 WSHSY and CDR2 SAAADI. V was shortened by 3 bases and J by 11 bases, with 16 bases between the two germline ends. The CDR3 sequence is CASSDQHRGRELFF. The CDR3, as DNA: TGCGCCAGCAGTGATCAGCACCGGGGACGAGAGCTGTTTTTT.

The chain has TRBV27 and TRBJ1-6; TRBD1 matches 8 bases. V shed 6 bases, J shed 10 bases, and the junction held 8 bases outside the gene matches. The CDR3 is made up of 14 amino acids. Germline V gives CDR1 MNHEY, CDR2 SMNVEV (reference sequence). The CDR3 region is CASSPSRQGSPLHF. As DNA, the CDR3 is TGTGCCAGCAGCCCATCCCGACAGGGGTCACCCCTCCACTTT.

This rearrangement joins TRBV7-9 to TRBJ2-7; no clear D gene. The CDR3 runs 12 residues. Between the trimmed V and J ends, which lost 4 bases and 5 bases, there was a span of 9 bases. Germline lookup yields CDR1 SEHNR and CDR2 FQNEAQ (reference sequence). Here the CDR3 DNA reads TGTGCCAGCAGCTCGGCCCTGAACGAGCAGTACTTC. This gives the protein CASSSALNEQYF.

This clonotype was seen a few times. This chain uses TRBV2 with TRBJ2-1, with D unclear. The V end was cut by 8 bases, the J end by 7 bases, with 12 bases between. Germline lookup yields CDR1 SNHLY and CDR2 FYNNEI. The CDR3 runs to 12 residues. CDR3 bases: TGTGCCAGCCAAAGCCTGGGAAATGAGCAGTTCTTC. Translating it yields CASQSLGNEQFF.

V gene TRBV29-1 combines with J gene TRBJ2-1; D remains unclear. V dropped 1 base and J dropped 14 bases, with 15 bases sitting between them. CDR3 length: 12 amino acids. Germline V gene lookup returns CDR1 SQVTM and CDR2 ANQGSEA. The CDR3 DNA follows: TGCAGCGTTGAAGGCGTTGTGAGCTACGAGTTCTTC. This translates into CSVEGVVSYEFF.